These 9 T cell receptor beta chains came from one sample sequenced in a study of metastatic and nonmetastatic thyroid tumors. Each patient went into thyroid surgery without having received any treatment. TCRdb re-clonotyped the PCR reads through MiXCR. The profile shows some 60,000 clones, just under 30% of them singletons. The sample consisted of blood. These receptors originate from a female donor with papillary thyroid cancer or a benign thyroid nodule (not recorded which). Some clones in this sample may be carry-over from other donors' samples.

In its sample, this clone was seen a few times. The chain uses TRBV6-2 or TRBV6-3 and TRBJ2-7; D gene unclear. The CDR3 is 14 amino acids. V lost 10 bases and J 0 bases, leaving 16 bases between the germline ends. Germline V gene lookup returns CDR1 MNHEY and CDR2 SVGEGT. This CDR3 reads CATAEHGRSYEQYF. CDR3 in DNA: TGTGCCACCGCTGAGCACGGTCGCTCCTACGAGCAGTACTTC.

The chain links TRBV5-1 to TRBJ2-2; 12 bases line up with TRBD2. V trimming: 0 bases; J trimming: 5 bases; junction bases outside the gene matches: 2. The length of the CDR3 is 16 residues. CDR1 SGHRS and CDR2 YFSETQ come from the germline V gene. This CDR3 reads CASSLEGTSGTGELFF. As DNA, the CDR3 is TGCGCCAGCAGCTTGGAAGGGACTAGCGGGACCGGGGAGCTGTTTTTT.

V gene TRBV30 combines with J gene TRBJ2-6; the D is unclear. CDR1 and CDR2 from the germline V gene are GTSNPN and SVGIG (reference sequence). The CDR3 is 14 residues long. Trimming removed 2 bases from V and 0 bases from J, with 5 bases in between. CDR3 bases: TGTGCCTGGAGTCAAGACTCTGGGGCCAACGTCCTGACTTTC. As protein: CAWSQDSGANVLTF.

This clone was detected a few times. The chain combines TRBV27 with TRBJ1-6; maybe TRBD1 (5 bases). The CDR3 runs 14 residues. Germline CDR1 and CDR2: MNHEY and SMNVEV (reference sequence). V lost 2 bases, J lost 7 bases, and 9 bases lay in between. The CDR3 coding sequence is TGTGCCAGCAGTTTACCGGGGGAAAATTCACCCCTCCACTTT. Translated: CASSLPGENSPLHF.

With regard to this clone: Other DNA sequences in this sample translate to the same CDR3. The chain combines TRBV4-2 with TRBJ1-2; D unresolved. The CDR3 extends over 11 amino acids. V was cut by 0 bases and J by 11 bases, with 7 bases left in between. CDR1 LGHNA and CDR2 YNFKEQ come from the germline V gene. The CDR3 DNA follows: TGTGCCAGCAGCCAAGACGAGGATTACACCTTC. It is translated as CASSQDEDYTF.

This rearrangement joins TRBV19 to TRBJ2-3, with D perhaps TRBD1 (6 bases). This CDR3 region has 15 residues. Germline CDR1 is LNHDA and CDR2 is SQIVND (reference sequence). V lost 4 bases and J lost 0, with 11 bases in between. In DNA form, the CDR3 reads TGTGCCAGTAGTACCGGGACACTTAGCACAGATACGCAGTATTTT. Protein sequence: CASSTGTLSTDTQYF.

CDR3 residues: CASSTLGTPVYEQYF. The CDR3 DNA is TGTGCCAGCAGTACCCTCGGGACACCTGTTTACGAGCAGTACTTC. The chain employs TRBV28 and TRBJ2-7; D might be TRBD1 (6 bases). CDR1 MDHEN and CDR2 SYDVKM come from the germline V gene. V was clipped by 5 bases and J by 4 bases, with 18 bases between them. This CDR3 comprises 15 residues.

This clone occurred a few times. The genes are TRBV6-5 and TRBJ2-5; TRBD1 might be the D (5 bases). V lost 3 bases and J lost 4, with 12 bases in between. Germline V gene sequence: CDR1 MNHEY, CDR2 SVGAGI. The CDR3 sequence is 14 residues long. Here the CDR3 reads CASSYGADGETQYF. CDR3 in DNA: TGTGCCAGCAGTTATGGGGCCGATGGAGAGACCCAGTACTTC.

The rearrangement links TRBV5-1 to TRBJ1-2; TRBD1 might be the D (5 bases). The CDR3 sequence is 15 residues long. Per the germline V gene, CDR1 is SGHRS and CDR2 is YFSETQ. With 4 bases removed from V and 2 bases from J, the gap between germline ends came to 15 bases. CDR3 sequence: CASSQTTVRNYGYTF. As DNA, the CDR3 is TGCGCCAGCAGCCAAACGACAGTCCGCAACTATGGCTACACCTTC.